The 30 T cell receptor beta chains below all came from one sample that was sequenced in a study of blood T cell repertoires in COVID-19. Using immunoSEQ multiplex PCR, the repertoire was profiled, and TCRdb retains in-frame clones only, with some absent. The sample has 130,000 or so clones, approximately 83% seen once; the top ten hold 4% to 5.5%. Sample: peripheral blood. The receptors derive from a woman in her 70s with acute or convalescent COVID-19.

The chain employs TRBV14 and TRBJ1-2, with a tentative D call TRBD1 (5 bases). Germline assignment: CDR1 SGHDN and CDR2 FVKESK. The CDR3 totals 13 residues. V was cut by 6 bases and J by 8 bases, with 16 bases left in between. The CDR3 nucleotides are TGTGCCAGCAGTCTGCAGGGCTTGTACGGCTACACCTTC. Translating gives CASSLQGLYGYTF.

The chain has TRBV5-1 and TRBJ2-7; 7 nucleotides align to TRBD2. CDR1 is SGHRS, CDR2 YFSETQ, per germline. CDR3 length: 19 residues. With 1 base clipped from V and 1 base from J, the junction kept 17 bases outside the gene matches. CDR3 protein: CASSLNPLGGSLTSYEQYV. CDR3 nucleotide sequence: TGCGCCAGCAGCTTGAACCCTCTGGGGGGGTCCCTGACTTCCTACGAGCAGTACGTC.

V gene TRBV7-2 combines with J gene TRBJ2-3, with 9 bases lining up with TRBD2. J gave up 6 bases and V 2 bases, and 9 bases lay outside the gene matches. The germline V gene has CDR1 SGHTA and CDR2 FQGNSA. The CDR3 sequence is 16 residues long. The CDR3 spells CASSLTISGGWDTQYF. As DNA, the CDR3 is TGTGCCAGCAGCTTAACGATTAGCGGGGGCTGGGATACGCAGTATTTT.

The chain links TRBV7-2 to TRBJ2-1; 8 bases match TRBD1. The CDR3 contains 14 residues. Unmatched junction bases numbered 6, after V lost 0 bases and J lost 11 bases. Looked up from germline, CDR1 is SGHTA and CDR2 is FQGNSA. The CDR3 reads CASSLAGQGKKQFF. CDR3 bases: TGTGCCAGCAGCTTAGCCGGACAGGGTAAGAAGCAGTTCTTC.

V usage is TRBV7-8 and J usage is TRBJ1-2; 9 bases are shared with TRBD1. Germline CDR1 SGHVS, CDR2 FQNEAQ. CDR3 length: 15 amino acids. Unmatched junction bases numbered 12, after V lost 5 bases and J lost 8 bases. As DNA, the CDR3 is TGTGCCAGCAGCCCCCGACAGGGGGAGATGTACGGCTACACCTTC. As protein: CASSPRQGEMYGYTF.

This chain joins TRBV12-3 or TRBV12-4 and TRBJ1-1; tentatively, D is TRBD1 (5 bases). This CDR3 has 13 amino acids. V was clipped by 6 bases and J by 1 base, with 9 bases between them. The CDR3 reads CASSRDRNTEAFF. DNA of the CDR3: TGTGCCAGCAGCCGAGACAGGAACACTGAAGCTTTCTTT.

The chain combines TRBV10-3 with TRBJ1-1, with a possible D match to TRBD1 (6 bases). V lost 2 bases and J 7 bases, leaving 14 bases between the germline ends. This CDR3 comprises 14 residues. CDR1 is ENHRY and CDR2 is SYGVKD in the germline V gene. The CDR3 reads CAISEDPGADEAFF. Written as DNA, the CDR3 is TGTGCCATCAGTGAGGATCCAGGGGCAGATGAAGCTTTCTTT.

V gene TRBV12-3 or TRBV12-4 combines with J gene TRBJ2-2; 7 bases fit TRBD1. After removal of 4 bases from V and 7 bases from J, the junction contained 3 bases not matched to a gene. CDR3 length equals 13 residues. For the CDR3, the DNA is TGTGCCAGCAGTTCGACAGGGTTCGGGGAGCTGTTTTTT. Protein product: CASSSTGFGELFF.

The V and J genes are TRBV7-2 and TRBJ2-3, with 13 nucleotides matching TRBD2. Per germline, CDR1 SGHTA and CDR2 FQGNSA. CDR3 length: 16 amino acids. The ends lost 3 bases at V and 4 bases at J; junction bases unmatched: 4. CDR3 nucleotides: TGTGCCAGCAGCTTCACTAGCGGGGGGGCCCCAGATACGCAGTATTTT. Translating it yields CASSFTSGGAPDTQYF.

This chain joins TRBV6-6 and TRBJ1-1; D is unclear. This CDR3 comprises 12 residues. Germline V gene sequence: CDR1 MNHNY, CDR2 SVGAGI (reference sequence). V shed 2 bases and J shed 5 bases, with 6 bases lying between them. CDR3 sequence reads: CASSYGRTEAFF. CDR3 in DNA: TGTGCCAGCAGTTACGGGAGGACTGAAGCTTTCTTT.

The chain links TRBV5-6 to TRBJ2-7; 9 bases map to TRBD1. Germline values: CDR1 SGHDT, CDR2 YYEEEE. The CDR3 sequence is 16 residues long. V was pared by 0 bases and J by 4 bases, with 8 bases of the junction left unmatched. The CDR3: CASSLARQGVGYEQYV. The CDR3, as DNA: TGTGCCAGCAGCTTGGCCCGACAGGGGGTAGGATACGAGCAGTACGTC.

The CDR3: CASSLAPRGSSWQYF. As DNA, the CDR3 is TGTGCCAGCAGCTTAGCACCTCGGGGATCCTCTTGGCAGTACTTC. The V and J genes are TRBV11-3 and TRBJ2-7, with D possibly being TRBD2 (5 bases). The germline CDR1 and CDR2 sequences are SGHNT and YENEEA. This CDR3 has 15 residues. The V and J ends lost 1 base and 9 bases respectively, with 19 bases between them.

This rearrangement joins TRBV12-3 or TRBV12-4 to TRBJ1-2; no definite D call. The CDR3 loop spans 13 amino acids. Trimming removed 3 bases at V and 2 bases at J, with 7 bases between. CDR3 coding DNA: TGTGCCAGCAGTTTGTCGGAGAACTATGGCTACACCTTC. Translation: CASSLSENYGYTF.

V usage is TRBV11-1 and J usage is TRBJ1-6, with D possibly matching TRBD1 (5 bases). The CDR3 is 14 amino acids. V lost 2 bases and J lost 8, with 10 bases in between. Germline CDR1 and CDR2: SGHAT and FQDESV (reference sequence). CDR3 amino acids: CASSLLRGHSPLHF. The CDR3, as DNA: TGTGCCAGCAGCTTATTGCGGGGACATTCACCCCTCCACTTT.

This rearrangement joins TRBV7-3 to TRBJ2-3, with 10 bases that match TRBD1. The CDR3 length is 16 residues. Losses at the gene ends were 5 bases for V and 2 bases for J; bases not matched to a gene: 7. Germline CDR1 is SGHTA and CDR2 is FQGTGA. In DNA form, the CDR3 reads TGTGCCAGCAGCCCCACCGGGACAGGGGACACAGATACGCAGTATTTT. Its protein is CASSPTGTGDTDTQYF. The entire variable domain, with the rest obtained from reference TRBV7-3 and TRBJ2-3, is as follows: GAGVSQTPSNKVTEKGKYVELRCDPISGHTALYWYRQSLGQGPEFLIYFQGTGAADDSGLPNDRFFAVRPEGSVSTLKIQRTERGDSAVYLCASSPTGTGDTDTQYFGPGTRLTVL.

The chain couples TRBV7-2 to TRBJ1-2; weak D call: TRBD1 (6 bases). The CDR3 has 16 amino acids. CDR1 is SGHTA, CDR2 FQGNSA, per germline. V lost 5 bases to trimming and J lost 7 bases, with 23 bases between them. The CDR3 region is CASSAAAGQGISGYTF. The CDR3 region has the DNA TGTGCCAGCAGCGCTGCTGCAGGGCAGGGGATCAGTGGCTACACCTTC.

CDR3 coding DNA: TGTGCCAGCAGGTCGATCAGCGGGGCGAGCTCCTACAATGAGCAGTTCTTC. Residues: CASRSISGASSYNEQFF. The chain recombines TRBV7-8 with TRBJ2-1; TRBD2 aligns across 7 bases. J lost 0 bases, V lost 6 bases, and 11 bases had no gene match. The CDR3 has 17 residues. Germline V CDR1 and CDR2: SGHVS, FQNEAQ. The complete variable domain, with remaining parts taken from reference TRBV7-8 and TRBJ2-1, reads GAGVSQSPRYKVAKRGQDVALRCDPISGHVSLFWYQQALGQGPEFLTYFQNEAQLDKSGLPSDRFFAERPEGSVSTLKIQRTQQEDSAVYLCASRSISGASSYNEQFFGPGTRLTVL.

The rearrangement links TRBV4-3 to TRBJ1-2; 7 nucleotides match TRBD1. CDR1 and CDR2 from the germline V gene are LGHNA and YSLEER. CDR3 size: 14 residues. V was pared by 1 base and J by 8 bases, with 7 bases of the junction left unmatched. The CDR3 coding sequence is TGCGCCAGCAGCCAAGGCCCACAGGGGATCGGCTACACCTTC. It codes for CASSQGPQGIGYTF.

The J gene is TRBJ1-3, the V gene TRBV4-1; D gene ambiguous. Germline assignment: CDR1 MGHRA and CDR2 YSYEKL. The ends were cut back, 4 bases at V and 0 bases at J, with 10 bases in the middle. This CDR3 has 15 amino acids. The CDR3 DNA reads TGCGCCAGCAGCCGAACCTGGAGCTCTGGAAACACCATATATTTT. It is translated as CASSRTWSSGNTIYF.

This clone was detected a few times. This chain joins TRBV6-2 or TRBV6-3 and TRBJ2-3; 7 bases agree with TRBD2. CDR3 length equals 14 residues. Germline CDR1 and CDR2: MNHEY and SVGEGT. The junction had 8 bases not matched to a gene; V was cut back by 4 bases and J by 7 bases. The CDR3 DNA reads TGTGCCAGCAGTTTGGGCGGGGGAGGAAATACGCAGTATTTT. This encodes CASSLGGGGNTQYF.

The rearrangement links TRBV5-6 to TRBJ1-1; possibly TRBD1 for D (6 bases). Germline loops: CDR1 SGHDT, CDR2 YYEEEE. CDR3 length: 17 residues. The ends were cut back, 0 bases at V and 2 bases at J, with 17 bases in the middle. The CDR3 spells CASSLELRGGRNTEAFF. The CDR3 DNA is TGTGCCAGCAGCTTGGAGCTTAGGGGGGGCCGAAACACTGAAGCTTTCTTT. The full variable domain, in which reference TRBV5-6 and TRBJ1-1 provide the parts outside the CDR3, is DAGVTQSPTHLIKTRGQQVTLRCSPKSGHDTVSWYQQALGQGPQFIFQYYEEEERQRGNFPDRFSGHQFPNYSSELNVNALLLGDSALYLCASSLELRGGRNTEAFFGQGTRLTVV.

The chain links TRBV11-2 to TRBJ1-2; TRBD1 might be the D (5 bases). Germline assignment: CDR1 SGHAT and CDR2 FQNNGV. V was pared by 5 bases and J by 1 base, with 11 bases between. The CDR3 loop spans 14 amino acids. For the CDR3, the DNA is TGTGCCAGCAGCCCTACGGGGGTTAACTATGGCTACACCTTC. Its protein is CASSPTGVNYGYTF.

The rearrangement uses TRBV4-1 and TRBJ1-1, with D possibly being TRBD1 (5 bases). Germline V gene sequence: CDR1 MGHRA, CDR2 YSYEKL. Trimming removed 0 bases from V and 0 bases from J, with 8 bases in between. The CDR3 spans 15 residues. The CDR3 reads CASSQEAGLNTEAFF. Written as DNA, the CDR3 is TGCGCCAGCAGCCAAGAAGCAGGGTTGAACACTGAAGCTTTCTTT.

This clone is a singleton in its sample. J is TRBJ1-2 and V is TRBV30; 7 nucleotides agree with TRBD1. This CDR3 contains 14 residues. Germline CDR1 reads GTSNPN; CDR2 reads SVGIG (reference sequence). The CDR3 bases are TGTGGCTCCCGGGTTCCGGGACAGAGCTATGGCTACACCTTC. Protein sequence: CGSRVPGQSYGYTF.

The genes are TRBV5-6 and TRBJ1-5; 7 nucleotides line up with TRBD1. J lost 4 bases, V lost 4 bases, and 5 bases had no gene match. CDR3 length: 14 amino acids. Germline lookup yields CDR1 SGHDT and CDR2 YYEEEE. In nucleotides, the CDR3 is TGTGCCAGCAGCGCGGGACAGTTTAATCAGCCCCAGCATTTT. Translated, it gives CASSAGQFNQPQHF.

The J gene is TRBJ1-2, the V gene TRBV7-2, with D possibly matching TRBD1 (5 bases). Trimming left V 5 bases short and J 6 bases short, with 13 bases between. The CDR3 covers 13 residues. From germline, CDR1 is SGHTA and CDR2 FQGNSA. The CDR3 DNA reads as TGTGCCAGCAGCCCGGCAGGGAAAAATGGCTACACCTTC. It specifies CASSPAGKNGYTF. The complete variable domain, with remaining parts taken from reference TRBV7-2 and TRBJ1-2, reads GAGVSQSPSNKVTEKGKDVELRCDPISGHTALYWYRQSLGQGLEFLIYFQGNSAPDKSGLPSDRFSAERTGGSVSTLTIQRTQQEDSAVYLCASSPAGKNGYTFGSGTRLTVV.

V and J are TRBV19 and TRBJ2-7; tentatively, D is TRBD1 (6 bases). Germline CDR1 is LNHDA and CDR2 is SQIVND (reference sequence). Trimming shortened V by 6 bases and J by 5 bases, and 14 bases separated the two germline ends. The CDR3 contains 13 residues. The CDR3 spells CASSLQGSDEQYF. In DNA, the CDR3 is TGTGCCAGTAGCCTGCAGGGGAGCGACGAGCAGTACTTC. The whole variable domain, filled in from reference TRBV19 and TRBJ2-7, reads DGGITQSPKYLFRKEGQNVTLSCEQNLNHDAMYWYRQDPGQGLRLIYYSQIVNDFQKGDIAEGYSVSREKKESFPLTVTSAQKNPTAFYLCASSLQGSDEQYFGPGTRLTVT.

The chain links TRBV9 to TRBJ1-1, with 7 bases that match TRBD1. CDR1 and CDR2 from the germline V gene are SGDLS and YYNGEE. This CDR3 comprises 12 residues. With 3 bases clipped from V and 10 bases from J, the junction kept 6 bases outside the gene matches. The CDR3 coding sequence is TGTGCCAGCAGCGCGACTTCAGGGGGAGCTTTCTTT. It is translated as CASSATSGGAFF.

The DNA for the CDR3 is TGTGCCTGGATGACAAAAACCTATAATTCACCCCTCCACTTT. The encoded protein is CAWMTKTYNSPLHF. The chain joins TRBV30 to TRBJ1-6; no clear D gene. The length of the CDR3 is 14 residues. Germline CDR1 reads GTSNPN; CDR2 reads SVGIG (reference sequence). Trimming stripped 4 bases from V and 2 bases from J, with 9 bases between.

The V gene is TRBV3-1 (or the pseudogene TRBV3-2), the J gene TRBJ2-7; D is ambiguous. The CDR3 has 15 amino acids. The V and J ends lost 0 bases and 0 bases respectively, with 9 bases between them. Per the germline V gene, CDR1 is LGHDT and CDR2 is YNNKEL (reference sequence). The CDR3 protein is CASSQEERYSYEQYV. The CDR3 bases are TGTGCCAGCAGCCAAGAAGAGAGATACTCCTACGAGCAGTACGTC.